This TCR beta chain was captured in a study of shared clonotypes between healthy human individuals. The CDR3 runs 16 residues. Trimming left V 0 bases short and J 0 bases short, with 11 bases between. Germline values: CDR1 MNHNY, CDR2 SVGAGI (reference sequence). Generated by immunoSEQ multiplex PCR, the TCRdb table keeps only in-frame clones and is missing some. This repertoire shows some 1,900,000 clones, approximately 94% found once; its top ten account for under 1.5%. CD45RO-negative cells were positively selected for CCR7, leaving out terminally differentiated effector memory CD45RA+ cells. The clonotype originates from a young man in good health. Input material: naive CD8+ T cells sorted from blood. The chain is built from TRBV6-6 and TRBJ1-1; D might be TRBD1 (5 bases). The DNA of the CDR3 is TGTGCCAGCAGTTACTCCAGACAGACCATGAACACTGAAGCTTTCTTT. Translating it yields CASSYSRQTMNTEAFF.